This is a list of T cell receptor beta chains from one sample in a study of T-cell reconstitution after alpha-beta-depleted transplantation in children. TCRdb re-analysed the PCR reads in MiXCR, keeping a single row per CDR3 protein. The data contain approximately 240,000 distinct CDR3 sequences, 11% of them singletons. The source was PBMCs, collected before TCRalphabeta/CD19-depleted stem cell transplant. The receptors shown here come from a child less than two years old with acute myeloid leukemia, due to receive a stem cell transplant. Both conserved end residues are part of each CDR3. A D gene is named only where the DNA matches it firmly. Size is omitted from some rows. Given values are once, few, many or a class for expanded clones.

V: TRBV7-3
D: .
size: many
length: 13
J: TRBJ2-2
CDR3: CASSSMNTGELFF
DNA: TGTGCCAGCAGCTCAATGAACACCGGGGAGCTGTTTTTT

V: TRBV3-1
D: .
size: many
length: 15
J: TRBJ2-1
CDR3: CASSHGSHDYNEQFF
DNA: TGTGCCAGCAGCCATGGGTCCCACGATTACAATGAGCAGTTCTTC

V: TRBV9
D: TRBD1
size: few
length: 16
J: TRBJ1-2
CDR3: CASSVGPGQGGYGYTF
DNA: TGTGCCAGCAGCGTAGGGCCGGGACAGGGGGGCTATGGCTACACCTTC

V: TRBV5-1
D: .
size: many
length: 15
J: TRBJ2-2
CDR3: CASSLTGANTGELFF
DNA: TGCGCCAGCAGCTTGACGGGGGCGAACACCGGGGAGCTGTTTTTT

V: TRBV3-1
D: .
size: few
length: 14
J: TRBJ2-5
CDR3: CASSQEGRRETQYF
DNA: TGTGCCAGCAGCCAAGAAGGTCGAAGAGAGACCCAGTACTTC

V: TRBV10-3
D: .
size: few
length: 12
J: TRBJ2-3
CDR3: CAIRGSTDTQYF
DNA: TGTGCCATCCGAGGGAGCACAGATACGCAGTATTTT

V: TRBV4-2
D: TRBD2
size: many
length: 14
J: TRBJ2-5
CDR3: CASSPTGGQETQYF
DNA: TGTGCCAGCAGCCCAACGGGGGGGCAAGAGACCCAGTACTTC

V: TRBV7-7
D: TRBD2
size: many
length: 15
J: TRBJ2-3
CDR3: CASSPGLAGLDTQYF
DNA: TGTGCCAGCAGCCCGGGACTAGCGGGATTGGATACGCAGTATTTT

V: TRBV6-5
D: TRBD1
size: few
length: 10
J: TRBJ2-1
CDR3: CASKGAEEFF
DNA: TGTGCCAGCAAGGGGGCCGAGGAGTTCTTC

V: TRBV12-3/TRBV12-4
D: .
size: many
length: 12
J: TRBJ2-3
CDR3: CASSFLTDTQYF
DNA: TGTGCCAGCAGTTTTTTGACAGATACGCAGTATTTT

V: TRBV20-1
D: TRBD1
size: many
length: 14
J: TRBJ2-7
CDR3: CSAMSGTGWSEQYF
DNA: TGCAGTGCTATGTCCGGGACAGGGTGGTCCGAGCAGTACTTC

V: TRBV5-6
D: TRBD1
size: many
length: 15
J: TRBJ1-6
CDR3: CASSIQTGVGSPLHF
DNA: TGTGCCAGCAGCATACAGACAGGGGTGGGTTCACCCCTCCACTTT

V: TRBV6-4
D: .
size: many
length: 14
J: TRBJ2-7
CDR3: CASRLGLSSYEQYF
DNA: TGTGCCAGCAGACTCGGACTATCTTCCTACGAGCAGTACTTC

V: TRBV29-1
D: .
size: many
length: 13
J: TRBJ1-3
CDR3: CSVAVVSGNTIYF
DNA: TGCAGCGTTGCCGTAGTCTCTGGAAACACCATATATTTT

V: TRBV19
D: .
size: .
length: 13
J: TRBJ1-5
CDR3: CASNRGSNHPQHF
DNA: TGTGCCAGTAATCGCGGGAGCAATCACCCCCAGCATTTT

V: TRBV5-1
D: TRBD1
size: .
length: 15
J: TRBJ2-1
CDR3: CASSLSPGGSNEQFF
DNA: TGCGCCAGCAGCTTGTCGCCAGGGGGCTCCAATGAGCAGTTCTTC

V: TRBV6-5
D: TRBD1
size: many
length: 14
J: TRBJ1-2
CDR3: CASSYSQGLNGYTF
DNA: TGTGCCAGCAGTTACTCACAGGGGCTCAACGGCTACACCTTC

V: TRBV20-1
D: .
size: many
length: 13
J: TRBJ2-7
CDR3: CSALGGTHYEQYF
DNA: TGCAGTGCCTTGGGGGGTACACACTACGAGCAGTACTTC

V: TRBV20-1
D: .
size: .
length: 15
J: TRBJ2-7
CDR3: CCAGETGGRSYEQYF
DNA: TGCTGTGCGGGCGAGACTGGGGGCCGCTCCTACGAGCAGTACTTC

V: TRBV20-1
D: TRBD1
size: many
length: 13
J: TRBJ2-7
CDR3: CSAQTGTQYEQYF
DNA: TGCAGTGCCCAGACAGGGACCCAATACGAGCAGTACTTC

V: TRBV7-9
D: .
size: few
length: 14
J: TRBJ1-1
CDR3: CASSLEQGWTEAFF
DNA: TGTGCCAGCAGCTTGGAACAGGGATGGACTGAAGCTTTCTTT

V: TRBV12-3/TRBV12-4
D: .
size: many
length: 12
J: TRBJ2-1
CDR3: CASSFPTRGQFF
DNA: TGTGCCAGCAGTTTCCCAACGCGGGGGCAGTTCTTC

V: TRBV20-1
D: .
size: many
length: 14
J: TRBJ1-2
CDR3: CSAPIGAGNYGYTF
DNA: TGCAGTGCCCCTATCGGGGCCGGAAACTATGGCTACACCTTC

V: TRBV5-1
D: .
size: few
length: 13
J: TRBJ2-5
CDR3: CASSTDYQETQYF
DNA: TGCGCCAGCAGCACCGACTACCAAGAGACCCAGTACTTC

V: TRBV19
D: .
size: .
length: 15
J: TRBJ1-1
CDR3: CASKGGKLLNTEAFF
DNA: TGTGCCAGTAAGGGGGGGAAGCTACTGAACACTGAAGCTTTCTTT

V: TRBV6-2/TRBV6-3
D: .
size: many
length: 14
J: TRBJ2-1
CDR3: CASSYTPKGFEQFF
DNA: TGTGCCAGCAGTTACACTCCAAAGGGGTTTGAGCAGTTCTTC

V: TRBV5-1
D: .
size: many
length: 15
J: TRBJ2-1
CDR3: CASKTERALRNEQFF
DNA: TGCGCCAGCAAGACCGAACGGGCTCTACGCAATGAGCAGTTCTTC

V: TRBV20-1
D: .
size: many
length: 13
J: TRBJ1-1
CDR3: CSASPGGRTEAFF
DNA: TGCAGTGCTAGTCCCGGGGGTAGGACTGAAGCTTTCTTT

V: TRBV20-1
D: .
size: .
length: 11
J: TRBJ1-1
CDR3: CSATKNTEAFF
DNA: TGCAGTGCTACAAAAAACACTGAAGCTTTCTTT

V: TRBV11-2
D: .
size: .
length: 14
J: TRBJ2-1
CDR3: CASSLPHRHNEQFF
DNA: TGTGCCAGCAGCTTGCCGCACAGGCACAACGAGCAGTTCTTC

V: TRBV29-1
D: .
size: .
length: 14
J: TRBJ2-7
CDR3: CSVEFGTQDYEQYF
DNA: TGCAGCGTTGAATTTGGGACCCAAGACTACGAGCAGTACTTC

V: TRBV23-1
D: .
size: many
length: 19
J: TRBJ2-2
CDR3: CASSPPTQDSKSNTGELFF
DNA: TGCGCCAGCAGTCCCCCGACCCAGGACAGCAAGAGTAACACCGGGGAGCTGTTTTTT

V: TRBV5-1
D: .
size: many
length: 16
J: TRBJ2-1
CDR3: CASSLDPFAPYNEQFF
DNA: TGCGCCAGCAGCTTGGACCCCTTTGCACCCTACAATGAGCAGTTCTTC

V: TRBV10-3
D: TRBD2
size: .
length: 13
J: TRBJ2-7
CDR3: CAISGGGSYEQYF
DNA: TGTGCCATCAGTGGGGGGGGAAGCTACGAGCAGTACTTC

V: TRBV5-1
D: .
size: many
length: 14
J: TRBJ2-1
CDR3: CASSPGTTGNEQFF
DNA: TGCGCCAGCAGCCCAGGAACAACTGGCAATGAGCAGTTCTTC

V: TRBV7-8
D: .
size: many
length: 14
J: TRBJ1-2
CDR3: CASSLRDKNYGYTF
DNA: TGTGCCAGCAGCCTACGGGACAAGAACTATGGCTACACCTTC

V: TRBV29-1
D: .
size: many
length: 12
J: TRBJ1-1
CDR3: CSVPSQYTEAFF
DNA: TGCAGCGTTCCATCCCAATACACTGAAGCTTTCTTT

V: TRBV5-1
D: TRBD1
size: many
length: 15
J: TRBJ1-1
CDR3: CASSSQGQGAREAFF
DNA: TGCGCCAGCAGCTCCCAGGGACAGGGGGCCAGAGAAGCTTTCTTT

V: TRBV7-2
D: TRBD1
size: many
length: 20
J: TRBJ2-7
CDR3: CASSLPQGDVEASAAYEQYF
DNA: TGTGCCAGCAGCTTACCACAGGGGGACGTGGAGGCGAGCGCCGCCTACGAGCAGTACTTC

V: TRBV27
D: TRBD2
size: few
length: 15
J: TRBJ2-1
CDR3: CASIFSGGSYNEQFF
DNA: TGTGCCAGCATTTTTAGCGGGGGGTCCTACAATGAGCAGTTCTTC